This T cell receptor (beta chain) is drawn from a study of T cell responses to AZD1222 COVID-19 vaccine. General observations from the study: Increases in Spike-specific TCR breadth and depth were seen after two AZD1222 doses. Epitopes outside B.1.351 and B.1.1.7 mutated regions reportedly drew nearly half of spike TCRs. Clonal diversity may have been underestimated, and the donors were mostly white British, with more females than males.

The table came from immunoSEQ multiplex PCR; TCRdb's copy has only in-frame clones and leaves some out. Among 100,000 to 120,000 clones listed, about 90% were seen once. Regarding this clone: Its matching antigen is unknown.

J was trimmed by 4 bases and V by 6 bases; bases with no gene match: 10. This CDR3 has 14 residues. From germline, CDR1 is SQVTM and CDR2 ANQGSEA. This receptor was obtained from an adult in good health. Sequenced material: peripheral blood, taken on day 0 of AZD1222 vaccination. This chain uses TRBV29-1 with TRBJ2-3, with TRBD2 identical over 7 bases. The CDR3 DNA sequence: TGCAGCGTCGCCTTAAGCGGGAATGCAGATACGCAGTATTTT. Translation gives CSVALSGNADTQYF.